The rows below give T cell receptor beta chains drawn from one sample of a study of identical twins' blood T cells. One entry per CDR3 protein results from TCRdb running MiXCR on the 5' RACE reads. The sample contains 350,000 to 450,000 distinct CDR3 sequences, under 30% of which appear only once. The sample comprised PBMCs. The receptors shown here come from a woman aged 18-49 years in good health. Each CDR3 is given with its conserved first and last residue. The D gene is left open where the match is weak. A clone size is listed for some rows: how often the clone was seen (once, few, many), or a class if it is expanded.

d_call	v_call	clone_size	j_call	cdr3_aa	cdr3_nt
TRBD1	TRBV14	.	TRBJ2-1	CASSPMDRGNEQFF	TGTGCCAGCAGCCCAATGGACAGGGGGAATGAGCAGTTCTTC
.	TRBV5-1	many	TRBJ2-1	CASSLGGDSYNEQFF	TGCGCCAGCAGCTTGGGAGGGGATTCCTACAATGAGCAGTTCTTC
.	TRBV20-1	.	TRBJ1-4	CSARGPGGEKLFF	TGCAGTGCGCGGGGTCCCGGGGGCGAAAAACTGTTTTTT
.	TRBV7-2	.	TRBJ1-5	CASSLPSNQPQHF	TGTGCCAGCAGCTTACCTAGCAATCAGCCCCAGCATTTT
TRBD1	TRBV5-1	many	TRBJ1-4	CASSFTGTGLEKLFF	TGCGCCAGCAGCTTTACCGGGACAGGGCTCGAAAAACTGTTTTTT
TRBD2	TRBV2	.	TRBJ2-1	CASSSGGETWEQFF	TGTGCCAGCAGTAGCGGGGGGGAAACGTGGGAGCAGTTCTTC
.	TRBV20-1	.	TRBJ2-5	CSARSRNSQETQYF	TGCAGTGCTAGATCCCGGAATTCCCAAGAGACCCAGTACTTC
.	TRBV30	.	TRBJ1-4	CAWRGGEKLFF	TGTGCCTGGAGAGGAGGAGAAAAACTGTTTTTT
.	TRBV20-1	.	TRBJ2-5	CSASSRETQYF	TGCAGTGCCTCGTCACGAGAGACCCAGTACTTC
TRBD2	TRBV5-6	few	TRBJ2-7	CASILAGSYEQYF	TGTGCCAGCATCTTAGCGGGGTCCTACGAGCAGTACTTC
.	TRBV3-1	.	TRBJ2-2	CASSQLTGELFF	TGTGCCAGCAGCCAACTAACCGGGGAGCTGTTTTTT
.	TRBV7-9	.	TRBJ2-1	CASSPNRVSYYNEQFF	TGTGCCAGCAGTCCTAACAGGGTTTCGTACTACAATGAGCAGTTCTTC
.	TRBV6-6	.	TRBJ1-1	CASTRGDLEAFF	TGTGCCAGTACCCGGGGGGATTTAGAAGCTTTCTTT
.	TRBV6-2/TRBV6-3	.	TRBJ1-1	CASSADSSRTEAFF	TGTGCCAGCAGTGCGGACAGCTCGAGGACTGAAGCTTTCTTT
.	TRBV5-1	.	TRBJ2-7	CASSFGDGVYEQYF	TGCGCCAGCAGCTTCGGGGACGGCGTCTACGAGCAGTACTTC
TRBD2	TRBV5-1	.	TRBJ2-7	CASSPWTSSPLGQYF	TGCGCCAGCAGCCCATGGACTAGCTCACCACTAGGGCAGTACTTC